Listed below are T cell receptor beta chains from one sample, sequenced in a study of T cell repertoires in cytomegalovirus infection. One entry per CDR3 protein, called by TCRdb with MiXCR from the reads. The table has about 37,000 distinct CDR3 sequences, 52% seen once. No cognate antigen is known for these TCRs. The sample in question was CD8+ T cells from cultured PBMCs, obtained from culture after CMV antigen stimulation. The receptors derive from a human donor in good health (CMV status not recorded). Some clones in this sample may be carry-over from other donors' samples. Both conserved end residues are part of each CDR3. Each record gives: V gene, D gene, J gene, CDR3 protein. D genes are given only for firm matches.

>TRBV15|-|TRBJ2-2
CATSRPPGGGELFF
>TRBV27|TRBD1|TRBJ1-2
CASSSSGTEISNYGYTF
>TRBV11-2|-|TRBJ1-3
CASIRGGSGNTIYF
>TRBV7-6|-|TRBJ2-5
CASSLQTLRETQYF
>TRBV7-2|-|TRBJ1-5
CASSLALTGDQPQHF
>TRBV14|TRBD1|TRBJ2-7
CASSQMDRGLEQYF
>TRBV5-5|-|TRBJ1-1
CASSSTGANTEAFF
>TRBV2|-|TRBJ2-5
CASSDTGQETQYF
>TRBV4-3|-|TRBJ1-1
CASRPGPGNTEAFF
>TRBV6-5|-|TRBJ1-5
CASSSGSPGGYSNQPQHF
>TRBV7-9|-|TRBJ2-7
CASSLSGDRDYEQYF
>TRBV7-2|TRBD1|TRBJ1-2
CASRMTGGEYGYTF
>TRBV28|-|TRBJ2-1
CASSLPDSRYNEQFF
>TRBV19|-|TRBJ1-5
CASSPSPSAQPQHF
>TRBV6-2/TRBV6-3|-|TRBJ2-7
CASSSGEAYEQYF
>TRBV7-4|-|TRBJ2-1
CASALEPQDNEQFF
>TRBV11-2|-|TRBJ2-3
CASRRDFLTSTDTQYF